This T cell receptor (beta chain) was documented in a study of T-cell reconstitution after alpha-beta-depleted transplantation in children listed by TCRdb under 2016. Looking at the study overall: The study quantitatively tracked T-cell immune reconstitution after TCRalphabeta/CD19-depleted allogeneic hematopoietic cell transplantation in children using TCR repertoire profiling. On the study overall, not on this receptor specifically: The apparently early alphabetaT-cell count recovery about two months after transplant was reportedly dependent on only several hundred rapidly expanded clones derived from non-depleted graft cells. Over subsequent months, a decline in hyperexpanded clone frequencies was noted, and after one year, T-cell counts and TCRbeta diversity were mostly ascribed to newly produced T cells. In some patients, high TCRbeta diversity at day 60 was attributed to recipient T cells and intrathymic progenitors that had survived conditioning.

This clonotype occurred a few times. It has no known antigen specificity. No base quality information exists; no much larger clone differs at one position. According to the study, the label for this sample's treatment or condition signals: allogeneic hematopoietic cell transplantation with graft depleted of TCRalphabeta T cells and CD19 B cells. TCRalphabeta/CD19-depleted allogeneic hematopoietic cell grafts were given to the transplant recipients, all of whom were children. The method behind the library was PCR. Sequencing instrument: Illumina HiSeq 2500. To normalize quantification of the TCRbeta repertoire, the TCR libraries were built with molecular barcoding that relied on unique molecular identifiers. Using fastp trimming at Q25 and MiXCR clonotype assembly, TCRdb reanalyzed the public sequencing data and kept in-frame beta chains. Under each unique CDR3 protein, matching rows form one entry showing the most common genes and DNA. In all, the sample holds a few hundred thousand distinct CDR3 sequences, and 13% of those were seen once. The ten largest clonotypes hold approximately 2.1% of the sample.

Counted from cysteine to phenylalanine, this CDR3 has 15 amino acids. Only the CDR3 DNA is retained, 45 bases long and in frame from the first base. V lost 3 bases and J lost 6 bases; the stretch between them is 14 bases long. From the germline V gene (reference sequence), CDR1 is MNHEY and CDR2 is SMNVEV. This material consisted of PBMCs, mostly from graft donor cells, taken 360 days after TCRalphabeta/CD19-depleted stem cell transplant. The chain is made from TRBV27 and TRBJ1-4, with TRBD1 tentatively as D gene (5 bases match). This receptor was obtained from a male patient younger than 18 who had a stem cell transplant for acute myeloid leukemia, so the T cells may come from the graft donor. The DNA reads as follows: TGTGCCAGCAGTTTCGAGACAGCCGGCTATGAAAAACTGTTTTTT. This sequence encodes CASSFETAGYEKLFF.